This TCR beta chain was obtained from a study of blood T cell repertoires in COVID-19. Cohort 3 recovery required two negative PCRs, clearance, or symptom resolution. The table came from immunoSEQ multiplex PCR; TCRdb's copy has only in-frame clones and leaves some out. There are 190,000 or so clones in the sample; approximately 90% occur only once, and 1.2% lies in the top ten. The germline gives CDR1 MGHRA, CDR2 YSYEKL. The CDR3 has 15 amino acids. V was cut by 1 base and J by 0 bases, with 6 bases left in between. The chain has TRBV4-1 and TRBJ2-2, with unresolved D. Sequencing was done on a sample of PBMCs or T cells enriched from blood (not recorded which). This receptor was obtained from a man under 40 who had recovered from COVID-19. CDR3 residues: CASSQGHSNTGELFF. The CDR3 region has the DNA TGCGCCAGCAGCCAAGGACACTCGAACACCGGGGAGCTGTTTTTT.